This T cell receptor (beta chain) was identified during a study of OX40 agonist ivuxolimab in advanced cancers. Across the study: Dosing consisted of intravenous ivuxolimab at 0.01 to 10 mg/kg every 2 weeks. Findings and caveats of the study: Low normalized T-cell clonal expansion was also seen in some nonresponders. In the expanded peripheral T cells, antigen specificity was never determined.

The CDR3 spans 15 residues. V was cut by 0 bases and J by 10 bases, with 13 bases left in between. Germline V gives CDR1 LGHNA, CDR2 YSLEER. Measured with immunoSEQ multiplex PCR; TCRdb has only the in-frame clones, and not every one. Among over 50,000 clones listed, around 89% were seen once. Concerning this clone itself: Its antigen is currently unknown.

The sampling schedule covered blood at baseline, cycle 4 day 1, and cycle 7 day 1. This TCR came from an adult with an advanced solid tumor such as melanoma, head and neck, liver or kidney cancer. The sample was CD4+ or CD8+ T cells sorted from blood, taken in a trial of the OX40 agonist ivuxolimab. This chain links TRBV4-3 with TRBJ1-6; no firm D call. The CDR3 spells CASSQEARSESPLHF. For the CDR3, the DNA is TGCGCCAGCAGCCAAGAAGCACGATCGGAATCACCCCTCCACTTT.